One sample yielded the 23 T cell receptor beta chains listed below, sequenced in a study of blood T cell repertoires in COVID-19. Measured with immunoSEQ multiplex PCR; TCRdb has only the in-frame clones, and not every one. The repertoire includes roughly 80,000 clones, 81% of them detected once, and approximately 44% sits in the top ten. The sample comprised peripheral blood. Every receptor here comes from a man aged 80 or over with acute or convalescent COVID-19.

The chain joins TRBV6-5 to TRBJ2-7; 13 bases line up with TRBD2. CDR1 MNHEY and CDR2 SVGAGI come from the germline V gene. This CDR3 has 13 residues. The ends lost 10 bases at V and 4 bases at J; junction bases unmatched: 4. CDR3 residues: CATPGLAGYEQYF. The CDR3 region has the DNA TGTGCCACCCCGGGACTAGCGGGGTACGAGCAGTACTTC.

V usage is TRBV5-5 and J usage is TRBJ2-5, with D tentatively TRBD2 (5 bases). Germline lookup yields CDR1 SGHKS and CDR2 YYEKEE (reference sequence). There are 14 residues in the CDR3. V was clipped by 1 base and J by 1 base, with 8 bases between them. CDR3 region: CASSLWETQETQYF. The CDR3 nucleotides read TGTGCCAGCAGCTTGTGGGAGACCCAAGAGACCCAGTACTTC.

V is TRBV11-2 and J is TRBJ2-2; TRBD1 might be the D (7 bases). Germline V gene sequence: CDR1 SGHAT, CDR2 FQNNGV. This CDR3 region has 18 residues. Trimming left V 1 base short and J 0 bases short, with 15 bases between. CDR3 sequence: CASSLVPGDSANTGELFF. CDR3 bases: TGTGCCAGCAGCTTAGTCCCGGGGGACAGCGCGAACACCGGGGAGCTGTTTTTT.

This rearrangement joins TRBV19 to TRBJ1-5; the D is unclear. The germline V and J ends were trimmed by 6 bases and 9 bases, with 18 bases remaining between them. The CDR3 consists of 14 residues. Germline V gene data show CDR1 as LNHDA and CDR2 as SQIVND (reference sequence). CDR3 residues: CASSKPGGLSPQHF. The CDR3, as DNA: TGTGCCAGTAGCAAACCGGGAGGTCTATCGCCCCAGCATTTT.

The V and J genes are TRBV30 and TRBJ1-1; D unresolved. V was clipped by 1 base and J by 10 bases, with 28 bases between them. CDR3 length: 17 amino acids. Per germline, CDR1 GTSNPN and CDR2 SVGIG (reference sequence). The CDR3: CAWSGLGGGRRGALAFF. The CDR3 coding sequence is TGTGCCTGGAGTGGGTTGGGAGGCGGCCGAAGAGGAGCTTTAGCTTTCTTT.

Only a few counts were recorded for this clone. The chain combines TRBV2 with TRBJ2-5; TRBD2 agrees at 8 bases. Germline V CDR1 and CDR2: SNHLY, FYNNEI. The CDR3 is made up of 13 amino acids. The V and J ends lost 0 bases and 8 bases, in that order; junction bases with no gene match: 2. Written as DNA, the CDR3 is TGTGCCAGCAGTGAAGCGCGGGAGGCAACCCAGTACTTC. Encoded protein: CASSEAREATQYF. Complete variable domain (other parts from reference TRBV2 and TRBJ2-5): EPEVTQTPSHQVTQMGQEVILRCVPISNHLYFYWYRQILGQKVEFLVSFYNNEISEKSEIFDDQFSVERPDGSNFTLKIRSTKLEDSAMYFCASSEAREATQYFGPGTRLLVL.

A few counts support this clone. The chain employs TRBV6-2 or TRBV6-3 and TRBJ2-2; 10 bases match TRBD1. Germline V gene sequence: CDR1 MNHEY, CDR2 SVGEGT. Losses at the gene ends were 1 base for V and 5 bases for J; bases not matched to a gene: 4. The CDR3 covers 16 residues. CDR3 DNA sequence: TGTGCCAGCAGTTACTTCGGGACAGGGGCGACCGGGGAGCTGTTTTTT. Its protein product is CASSYFGTGATGELFF.

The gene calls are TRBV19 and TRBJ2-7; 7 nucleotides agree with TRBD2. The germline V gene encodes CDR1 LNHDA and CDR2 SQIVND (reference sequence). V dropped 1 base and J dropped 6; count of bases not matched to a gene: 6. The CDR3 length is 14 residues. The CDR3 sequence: CASSIAGQRGEQYF. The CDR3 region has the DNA TGTGCCAGTAGTATAGCAGGGCAGCGGGGCGAGCAGTACTTC.

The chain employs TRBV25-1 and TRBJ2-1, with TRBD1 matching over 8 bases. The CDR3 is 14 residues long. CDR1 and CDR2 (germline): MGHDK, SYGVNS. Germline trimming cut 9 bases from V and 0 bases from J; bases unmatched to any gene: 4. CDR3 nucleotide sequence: TGTGCCAGTCAGGGGGCAAGCTCCTACAATGAGCAGTTCTTC. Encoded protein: CASQGASSYNEQFF.

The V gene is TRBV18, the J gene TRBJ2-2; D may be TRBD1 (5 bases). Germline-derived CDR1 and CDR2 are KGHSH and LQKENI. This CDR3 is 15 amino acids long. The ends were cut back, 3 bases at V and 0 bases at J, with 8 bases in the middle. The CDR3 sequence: CASSPTGTNTGELFF. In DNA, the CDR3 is TGTGCCAGCTCACCTACAGGAACGAACACCGGGGAGCTGTTTTTT.

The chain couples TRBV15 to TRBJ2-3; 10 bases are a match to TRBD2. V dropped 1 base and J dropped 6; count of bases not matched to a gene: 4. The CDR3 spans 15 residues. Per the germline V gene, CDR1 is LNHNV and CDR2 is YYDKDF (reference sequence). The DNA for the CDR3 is TGTGCCACCAGCAGAGCAGCGGGAGGGAAGGATACGCAGTATTTT. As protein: CATSRAAGGKDTQYF. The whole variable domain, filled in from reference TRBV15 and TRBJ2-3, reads DAMVIQNPRYQVTQFGKPVTLSCSQTLNHNVMYWYQQKSSQAPKLLFHYYDKDFNNEADTPDNFQSRRPNTSFCFLDIRSPGLGDTAMYLCATSRAAGGKDTQYFGPGTRLTVL.

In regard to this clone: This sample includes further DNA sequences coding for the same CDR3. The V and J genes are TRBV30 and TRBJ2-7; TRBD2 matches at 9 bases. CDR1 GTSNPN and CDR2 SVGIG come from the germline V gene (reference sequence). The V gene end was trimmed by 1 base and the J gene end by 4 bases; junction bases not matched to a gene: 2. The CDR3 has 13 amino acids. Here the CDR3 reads CAWSGLAGYEQYF. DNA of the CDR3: TGTGCCTGGAGTGGTCTAGCGGGGTACGAGCAGTACTTC.

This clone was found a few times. CDR3 in DNA: TGTGCCAGCATCGCGACAGGGGGCTGGACTGAAGCTTTCTTT. Protein: CASIATGGWTEAFF. The V gene is TRBV7-9, the J gene TRBJ1-1; the match to TRBD1 covers 10 bases. After removal of 7 bases from V and 5 bases from J, the junction contained 7 bases not matched to a gene. This CDR3 contains 14 residues. Germline CDR1 is SEHNR and CDR2 is FQNEAQ (reference sequence).

In DNA form, the CDR3 reads TGTGCCAGCAGTGAGGGGGGGACAGATACGCAGTATTTT. Protein: CASSEGGTDTQYF. The V and J genes are TRBV2 and TRBJ2-3, with 7 bases that match TRBD2. Germline values: CDR1 SNHLY, CDR2 FYNNEI. The CDR3 contains 13 residues. Trimming at V came to 3 bases and at J to 3 bases, leaving 0 bases not matched to a gene.

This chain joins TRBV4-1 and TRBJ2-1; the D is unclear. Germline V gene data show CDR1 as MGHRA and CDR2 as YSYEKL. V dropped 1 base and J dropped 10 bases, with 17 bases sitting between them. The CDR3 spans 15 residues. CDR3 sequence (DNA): TGCGCCAGCAGCCAAGGGGTCGACTCGGCAAGGGAGCAGTTCTTC. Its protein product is CASSQGVDSAREQFF.

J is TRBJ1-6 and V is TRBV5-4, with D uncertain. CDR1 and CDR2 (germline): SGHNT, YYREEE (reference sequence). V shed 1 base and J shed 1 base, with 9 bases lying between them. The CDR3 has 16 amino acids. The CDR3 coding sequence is TGTGCCAGCAGCTTGATGGAGTCTTCCTATAATTCACCCCTCCACTTT. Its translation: CASSLMESSYNSPLHF. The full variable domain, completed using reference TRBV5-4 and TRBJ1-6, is ETGVTQSPTHLIKTRGQQVTLRCSSQSGHNTVSWYQQALGQGPQFIFQYYREEENGRGNFPPRFSGLQFPNYSSELNVNALELDDSALYLCASSLMESSYNSPLHFGNGTRLTVT.

The DNA for the CDR3 is TGTGCCAGCAGCGCGGGGACTAGCCCCCGTTCCGGGGAGCTGTTTTTT. Its translation: CASSAGTSPRSGELFF. The chain employs TRBV11-2 and TRBJ2-2; TRBD2 aligns across 9 bases. Germline CDR1 is SGHAT and CDR2 is FQNNGV. The junction had 10 bases not matched to a gene; V was cut back by 5 bases and J by 6 bases. CDR3 length: 16 amino acids.

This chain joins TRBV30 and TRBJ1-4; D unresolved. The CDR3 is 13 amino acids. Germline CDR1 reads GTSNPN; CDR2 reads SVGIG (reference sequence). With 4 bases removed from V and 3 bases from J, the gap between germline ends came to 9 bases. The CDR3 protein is CAWKRSANEKLFF. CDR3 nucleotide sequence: TGTGCCTGGAAGAGATCGGCTAATGAAAAACTGTTTTTT.

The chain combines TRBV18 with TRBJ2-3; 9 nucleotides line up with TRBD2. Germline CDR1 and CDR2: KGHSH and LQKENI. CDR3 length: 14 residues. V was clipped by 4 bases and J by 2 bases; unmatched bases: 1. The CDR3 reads CASSLAGVTDTQYF. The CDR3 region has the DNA TGTGCCAGCTCACTAGCGGGAGTCACAGATACGCAGTATTTT.

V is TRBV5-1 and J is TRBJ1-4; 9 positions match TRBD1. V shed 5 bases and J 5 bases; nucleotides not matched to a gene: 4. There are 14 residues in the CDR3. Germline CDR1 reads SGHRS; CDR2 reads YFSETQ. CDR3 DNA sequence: TGCGCCAGCAGGCCCGGGACAGGGAATGAAAAACTGTTTTTT. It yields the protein CASRPGTGNEKLFF.

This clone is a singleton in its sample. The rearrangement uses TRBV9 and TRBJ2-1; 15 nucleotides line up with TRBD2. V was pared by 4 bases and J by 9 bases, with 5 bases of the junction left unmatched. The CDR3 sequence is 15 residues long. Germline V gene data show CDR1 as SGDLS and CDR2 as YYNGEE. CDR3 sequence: CASSRRTSGRGEQFF. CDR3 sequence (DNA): TGTGCCAGCAGCCGGCGGACTAGCGGGAGGGGTGAGCAGTTCTTC.

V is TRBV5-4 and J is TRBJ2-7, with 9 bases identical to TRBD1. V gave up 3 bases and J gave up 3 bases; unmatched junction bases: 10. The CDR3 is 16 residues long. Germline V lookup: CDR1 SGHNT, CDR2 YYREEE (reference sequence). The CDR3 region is CASSSIAGTGNYEQYF. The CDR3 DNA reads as TGTGCCAGCAGCTCGATTGCCGGGACAGGGAACTACGAGCAGTACTTC.

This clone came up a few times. DNA of the CDR3: TGTGCCAGCACGAAAGGGACCCCTTCTGGGAGGGAATCTGAAGCTTTCTTT. This translates into CASTKGTPSGRESEAFF. The J gene is TRBJ1-1, the V gene TRBV25-1; D is perhaps TRBD1 (5 bases). This CDR3 contains 17 residues. CDR1 and CDR2 (germline): MGHDK, SYGVNS. With 7 bases removed from V and 6 bases from J, the gap between germline ends came to 27 bases.